Below are 12 T cell receptor beta chains sequenced from a single sample in a study of cytomegalovirus exposure and HLA in healthy donors. 13 Jbeta primers and 60 Vbeta primers were used for the PCR. Measured with immunoSEQ multiplex PCR; TCRdb has only the in-frame clones, and not every one. The profile shows under 200,000 clones, roughly 80% of them singletons. The specimen sequenced was PBMCs. These receptors all come from a man aged 18 to 30 in good health and CMV-seronegative.

The chain is built from TRBV6-1 and TRBJ2-6; D is possibly TRBD1 (6 bases). Deletions cut 1 base from V and 1 base from J, with 8 bases between. Germline CDR1 MNHNS, CDR2 SASEGT. The CDR3 is 16 amino acids. The CDR3 DNA follows: TGTGCCAGCAGTGAAGTGACAGGATCTGGGGCCAACGTCCTGACTTTC. Protein sequence: CASSEVTGSGANVLTF.

The chain has TRBV7-2 and TRBJ2-1; D unclear. The CDR3 runs to 16 residues. Trimming left V 2 bases short and J 2 bases short, with 13 bases between. Germline-derived CDR1 and CDR2 are SGHTA and FQGNSA. The CDR3 coding sequence is TGTGCCAGCAGCTTATACTTGCCCCCCCCCTACAATGAGCAGTTCTTC. Residues: CASSLYLPPPYNEQFF.

This clone was observed a few times. The chain is built from TRBV5-6 and TRBJ2-4, with TRBD1 as a possible D gene (6 bases). This CDR3 spans 14 amino acids. V lost 0 bases to trimming and J lost 7 bases, with 11 bases between them. From germline, CDR1 is SGHDT and CDR2 YYEEEE. The CDR3 loop is CASSLGSQGNIQYF. The DNA for the CDR3 is TGTGCCAGCAGCTTGGGGTCCCAGGGGAACATTCAGTACTTC.

Worth noting for this clone: At one end, the junction sequence differs from germline, possibly due to a read error. This chain links TRBV19 with TRBJ1-5; D possibly corresponds to TRBD1 (6 bases). Germline V lookup: CDR1 LNHDA, CDR2 SQIVND (reference sequence). There are 15 residues in the CDR3. This CDR3 is CASSGQYGANRPQHF. In DNA form, the CDR3 reads TGTGCCAGTAGTGGACAGTACGGGGCAAATCGGCCCCAGCATTTT.

The DNA for the CDR3 is TGTGCCAGCAGTGACCTGGGGCAGGGATTGTTGTCACCCCTCCACTTT. Protein: CASSDLGQGLLSPLHF. V and J are TRBV6-4 and TRBJ1-6, with a weak D call TRBD1 (5 bases). The CDR3 spans 16 residues. V was trimmed by 2 bases and J by 10 bases, leaving 18 bases between them. The germline V gene has CDR1 MRHNA and CDR2 SNTAGT.

The J gene is TRBJ2-5, the V gene TRBV7-3, with 8 bases that match TRBD2. This CDR3 contains 13 residues. V shed 3 bases and J 8 bases; nucleotides not matched to a gene: 5. Germline V CDR1 and CDR2: SGHTA, FQGTGA. The CDR3 loop is CASSLGREGTQYF. DNA of the CDR3: TGTGCCAGCAGCTTGGGTCGGGAGGGCACCCAGTACTTC. The variable domain in full, with the rest retrieved from reference TRBV7-3 and TRBJ2-5, is GAGVSQTPSNKVTEKGKYVELRCDPISGHTALYWYRQSLGQGPEFLIYFQGTGAADDSGLPNDRFFAVRPEGSVSTLKIQRTERGDSAVYLCASSLGREGTQYFGPGTRLLVL.

The rearrangement uses TRBV7-9 and TRBJ1-5, with D perhaps matching TRBD1 (5 bases). The CDR3 has 16 residues. V was shortened by 0 bases and J by 7 bases, with 16 bases between the two germline ends. Germline V gene sequence: CDR1 SEHNR, CDR2 FQNEAQ (reference sequence). The chain's CDR3 is CASSLAGGGIFQPQHF. In DNA, the CDR3 is TGTGCCAGCAGCTTAGCGGGCGGGGGTATATTCCAGCCCCAGCATTTT.

The J gene is TRBJ1-6, the V gene TRBV15; the D gene is possibly TRBD1 (6 bases). This CDR3 contains 19 residues. CDR1 and CDR2 from the germline V gene are LNHNV and YYDKDF (reference sequence). V was cut by 1 base and J by 1 base, with 17 bases left in between. CDR3 protein: CATSRGRQDPLSYNSPLHF. The CDR3 region has the DNA TGTGCCACCAGCAGAGGACGACAGGACCCGCTTTCCTATAATTCACCCCTCCACTTT.

This rearrangement joins TRBV28 to TRBJ1-2; tentative D call: TRBD1 (6 bases). V lost 2 bases and J 5 bases, leaving 12 bases between the germline ends. The CDR3 is 14 amino acids. The germline V gene encodes CDR1 MDHEN and CDR2 SYDVKM. The CDR3 protein is CASSLRVGAYGYTF. The CDR3 nucleotides read TGTGCCAGCAGTTTACGGGTGGGGGCGTATGGCTACACCTTC.

The chain carries TRBV27 and TRBJ2-1; TRBD2 matches at 12 bases. The ends lost 4 bases at V and 15 bases at J; junction bases unmatched: 16. The CDR3 sequence is 16 residues long. Germline V lookup: CDR1 MNHEY, CDR2 SMNVEV (reference sequence). CDR3: CASSSRTSGATEVRFF. CDR3 in DNA: TGTGCCAGCAGTTCGCGGACTAGCGGGGCCACGGAAGTTCGGTTCTTC.

V and J are TRBV19 and TRBJ1-6, with D unresolved. CDR1 and CDR2 (germline): LNHDA, SQIVND (reference sequence). Trimming removed 6 bases at V and 9 bases at J, with 12 bases between. The CDR3 is 13 amino acids. The CDR3 spells CASSPKRVSPLHF. The CDR3 DNA reads as TGTGCCAGTAGCCCAAAGAGGGTTTCACCCCTCCACTTT.

This chain connects TRBV5-4 to TRBJ1-1; the match to TRBD1 covers 8 bases. With 2 bases clipped from V and 1 base from J, the junction kept 1 base outside the gene matches. CDR3 length: 14 residues. Germline lookup yields CDR1 SGHNT and CDR2 YYREEE (reference sequence). The DNA for the CDR3 is TGTGCCAGCAGCTTCGGGACAGGGAACACTGAAGCTTTCTTT. It specifies CASSFGTGNTEAFF.